The entry below describes one TCR beta chain. Its antigen is undetermined. The CDR3 is 15 amino acids. The V gene end was trimmed by 7 bases and the J gene end by 4 bases; junction bases not matched to a gene: 5. Germline V CDR1 and CDR2: SGHRS, YFSETQ. From the 5' RACE reads, TCRdb called clonotypes with MiXCR, one entry per CDR3 protein. This table holds some 280,000 distinct CDR3 sequences, 15% to 20% found once. This sample is part of a study of T-cell memory formation after mild COVID-19. Findings and limits, study-wide: There was a balanced CD4/CD8 profile in clones contracting day 15 to 85, and later expanders leaned CD4+. The study detected some responding clones in pre-infection memory, suggesting cross-reactive memory joined. There was no confirmation that second-wave clones peaking on day 37 were SARS-CoV-2 specific.

This clonotype originated in a man aged 18 to 30 who had mild COVID-19 (a few samples of this study predate the infection). Cell type and time point are not known. The material sequenced was PBMCs or a T cell subset sorted from them (not recorded which). The chain is built from TRBV5-1 and TRBJ2-3; TRBD2 matches at 14 bases. CDR3 loop: CASRGLAGAADTQYF. The CDR3 DNA sequence: TGCGCCAGCCGGGGACTAGCGGGGGCCGCAGATACGCAGTATTTT.